Listed below are T cell receptor beta chains from one sample, sequenced in a study of blood T cell repertoires in COVID-19. Sequenced by immunoSEQ multiplex PCR; TCRdb stores in-frame clones only, minus some. This table has 350,000 or so clones, more than 70% appearing once. Specimen: peripheral blood. Every receptor here comes from a woman under 40 with COVID-19, enrolled during active disease. The CDR3 runs from the conserved cysteine through the conserved F or W. The D gene is left open where the match is weak. Part of the rows lack a size; the others show once, few, many or a class for expanded clones.

abundance	d_gene	v_gene	j_gene	CDR3nt	CDR3aa
NA	NA	TRBV12-3/TRBV12-4	TRBJ2-5	TGTGCCAGCAGTATCAGGATTCGAGAGACCCAGTACTTC	CASSIRIRETQYF
NA	NA	TRBV6-5	TRBJ1-1	TGTGCCAGCAGTTACAGGAGAGGGCGGATGAACACTGAAGCTTTCTTT	CASSYRRGRMNTEAFF
NA	TRBD1	TRBV25-1	TRBJ1-2	TGTGCCAGCAGTGAAGGGACAGGAAAATTCTATGGCTACACCTTC	CASSEGTGKFYGYTF
NA	TRBD2	TRBV5-1	TRBJ2-1	TGCGCCAGCAGCCCCCGGGGGGGTTCCTACAATGAGCAGTTCTTC	CASSPRGGSYNEQFF
once	NA	TRBV11-3	TRBJ1-2	TGTGCCAGCAGTCAGGGGACGGTGGAGGGCTACACCTTC	CASSQGTVEGYTF
many	TRBD1	TRBV7-9	TRBJ1-3	TGTGCCAGCAGCTTCGAGACAGGGGTCTCTGGAAACACCATATATTTT	CASSFETGVSGNTIYF
NA	TRBD2	TRBV15	TRBJ2-1	TGTGCCACCAGCAGAGAAGAGCGGCGGGAGACGCAGTTCTTC	CATSREERRETQFF
NA	TRBD1	TRBV6-5	TRBJ1-6	TGTGCCAGCCATCCGGACAGGGCAACGGGGTCACCCCTCCACTTT	CASHPDRATGSPLHF
NA	NA	TRBV15	TRBJ2-2	TGTGCCACCAGCCGACCATCCTGGAGGGCCGGGGAGCTGTTTTTT	CATSRPSWRAGELFF
NA	TRBD2	TRBV6-5	TRBJ2-1	TGTGCCAGCACCTACCAACCAGGGACTATATATGAGCAGTTCTTC	CASTYQPGTIYEQFF
NA	TRBD2	TRBV13	TRBJ2-1	TGTGCCAGCAGCTTAAACGCGGGGGGGACCAATGAGCAGTTCTTC	CASSLNAGGTNEQFF
NA	TRBD1	TRBV7-9	TRBJ1-2	TGTGCCAGCAGCCCACCCGGGACAGCTAACTATGGCTACACCTTC	CASSPPGTANYGYTF
once	TRBD1	TRBV6-6	TRBJ1-5	TGTGCCAGCACCCCGGGACAGCTCAATCAGCCCCAGCATTTT	CASTPGQLNQPQHF
NA	NA	TRBV5-1	TRBJ2-2	TGCGCCAGCAGCTTGGGGCAGACGAACACCGGGGAGCTGTTTTTT	CASSLGQTNTGELFF
NA	TRBD1	TRBV12-3/TRBV12-4	TRBJ1-2	TGTGCCAGCAGTTTAGGACAGGGCTATGGCTACACCTTC	CASSLGQGYGYTF
NA	NA	TRBV2	TRBJ1-6	TGTGCCAGCGCCCTGGTGCGGCCAAATAATTCACCCCTCCACTTT	CASALVRPNNSPLHF
NA	NA	TRBV3-1/TRBV3-2	TRBJ2-5	TGTGCCAGCAGCCAATCTGTGACCCAGTACTTC	CASSQSVTQYF
many	NA	TRBV6-2/TRBV6-3	TRBJ2-1	TGTGCCAGCAGTTCCTCTCCTGAGGGCGGGAATGAGCAGTTCTTC	CASSSSPEGGNEQFF
NA	TRBD1	TRBV4-2	TRBJ2-6	TGTGCCAGCAGCCAAGAGTTGGGGACAGGGGGCGCTTCTGGGGCCAACGTCCTGACTTTC	CASSQELGTGGASGANVLTF
NA	TRBD1	TRBV24-1	TRBJ2-5	TGTGCCACCAGTGGAACCGGCGACAGGGGGCTGGAGACCCAGTACTTC	CATSGTGDRGLETQYF